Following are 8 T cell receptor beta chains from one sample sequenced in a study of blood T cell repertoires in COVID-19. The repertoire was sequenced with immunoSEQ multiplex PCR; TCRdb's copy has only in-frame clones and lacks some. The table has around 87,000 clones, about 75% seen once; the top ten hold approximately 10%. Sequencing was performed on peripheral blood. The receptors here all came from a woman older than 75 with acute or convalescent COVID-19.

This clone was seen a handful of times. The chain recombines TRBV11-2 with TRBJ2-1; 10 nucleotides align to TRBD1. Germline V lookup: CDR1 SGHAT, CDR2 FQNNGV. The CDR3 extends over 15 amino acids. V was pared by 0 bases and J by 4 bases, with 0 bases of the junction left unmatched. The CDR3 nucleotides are TGTGCCAGCAGCTTAGAGGGACAGGGGTACAATGAGCAGTTCTTC. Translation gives CASSLEGQGYNEQFF.

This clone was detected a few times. CDR3 loop: CASSPSGIGGFNTGELFF. Written as DNA, the CDR3 is TGTGCCAGCAGTCCAAGTGGCATAGGGGGCTTTAACACCGGGGAGCTGTTTTTT. V and J are TRBV28 and TRBJ2-2, with 7 bases identical to TRBD1. In germline, CDR1 is MDHEN, CDR2 SYDVKM. Unmatched junction bases numbered 14, after V lost 5 bases and J lost 2 bases. This CDR3 region has 18 residues.

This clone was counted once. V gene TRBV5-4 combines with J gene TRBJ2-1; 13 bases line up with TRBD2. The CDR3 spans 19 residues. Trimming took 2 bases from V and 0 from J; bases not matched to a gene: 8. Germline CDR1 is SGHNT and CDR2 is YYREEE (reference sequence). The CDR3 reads CASSLGGLAGVSSYNEQFF. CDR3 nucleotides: TGTGCCAGCAGCTTAGGAGGACTAGCGGGGGTTAGCTCCTACAATGAGCAGTTCTTC.

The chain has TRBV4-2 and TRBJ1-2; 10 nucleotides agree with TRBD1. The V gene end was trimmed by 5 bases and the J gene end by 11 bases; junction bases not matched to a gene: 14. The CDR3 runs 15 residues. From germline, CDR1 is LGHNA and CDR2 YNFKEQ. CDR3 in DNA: TGTGCCAGCAGCGCGGGGACAGGGGAGGGTACGGGGTACACCTTC. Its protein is CASSAGTGEGTGYTF.

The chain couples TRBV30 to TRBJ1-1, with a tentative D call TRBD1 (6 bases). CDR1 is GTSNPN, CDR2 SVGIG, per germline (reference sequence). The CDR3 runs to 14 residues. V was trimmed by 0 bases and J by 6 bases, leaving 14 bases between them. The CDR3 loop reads CAWSVPWGRPEAFF. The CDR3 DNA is TGTGCCTGGAGTGTACCGTGGGGGCGACCTGAAGCTTTCTTT.

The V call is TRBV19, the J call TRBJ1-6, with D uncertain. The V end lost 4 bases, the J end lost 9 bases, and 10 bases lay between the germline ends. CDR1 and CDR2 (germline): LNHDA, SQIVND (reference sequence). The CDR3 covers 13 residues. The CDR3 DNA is TGTGCCAGTAGTAGTTCCGAGTTTTCACCCCTCCACTTT. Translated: CASSSSEFSPLHF.

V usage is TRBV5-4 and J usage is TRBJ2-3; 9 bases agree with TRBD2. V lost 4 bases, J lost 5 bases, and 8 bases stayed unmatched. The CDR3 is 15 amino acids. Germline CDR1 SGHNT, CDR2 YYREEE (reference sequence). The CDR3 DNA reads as TGTGCCAGCAGCCGTAGCGGGGGTGCGGGAGATACGCAGTATTTT. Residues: CASSRSGGAGDTQYF.

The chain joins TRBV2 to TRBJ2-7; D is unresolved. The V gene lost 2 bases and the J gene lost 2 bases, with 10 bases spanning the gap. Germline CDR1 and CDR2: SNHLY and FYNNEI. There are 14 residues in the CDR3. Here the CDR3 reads CASSESSLPYEQYF. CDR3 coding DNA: TGTGCCAGCAGTGAAAGTTCCCTACCCTACGAGCAGTACTTC.